Sequencing of this T cell receptor beta chain was carried out in a study of molecular identifiers for immune sequencing clone quantification. Previously published methods and listed TCR primers were used for the bulk TCR libraries. TCRdb re-called the PCR reads with MiXCR, one entry per CDR3 protein. The repertoire includes 75,000 to 95,000 distinct CDR3 sequences, 25% of them detected once, and 0.78% sits in the top ten. J gave up 7 bases and V 4 bases, and 15 bases lay outside the gene matches. CDR3 length: 16 residues. This TCR came from a human donor in good health. Some libraries in this study had Jurkat cell RNA spiked in. The source material was naive CD8+ T cells from blood, with Jurkat cell RNA spiked in. Specified subset: FACS-sorted CD8+CD4-CCR7+CD45RA+ naive T cells. The V and J genes are TRBV12-3 or TRBV12-4 and TRBJ2-7, with 8 bases identical to TRBD2. CDR3 sequence (DNA): TGTGCCAGCAGTTCCTATAGACAAGCGGGGGCGGGGGAGCAGTACTTC. It yields the protein CASSSYRQAGAGEQYF.